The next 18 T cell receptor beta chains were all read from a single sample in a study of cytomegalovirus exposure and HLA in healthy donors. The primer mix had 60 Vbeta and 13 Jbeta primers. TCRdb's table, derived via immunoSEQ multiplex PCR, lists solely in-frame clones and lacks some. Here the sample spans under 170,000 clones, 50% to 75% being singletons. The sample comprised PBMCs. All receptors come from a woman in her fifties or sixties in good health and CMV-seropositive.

CDR3 sequence: CASSHEPGQSSGNTIYF. CDR3 DNA: TGCGCCAGCAGCCACGAACCGGGACAATCTTCTGGAAACACCATATATTTT. The rearrangement links TRBV4-1 to TRBJ1-3; possibly TRBD1 for D (6 bases). CDR1 and CDR2 from the germline V gene are MGHRA and YSYEKL. V lost 3 bases and J 1 base, leaving 16 bases between the germline ends. This CDR3 region has 17 residues.

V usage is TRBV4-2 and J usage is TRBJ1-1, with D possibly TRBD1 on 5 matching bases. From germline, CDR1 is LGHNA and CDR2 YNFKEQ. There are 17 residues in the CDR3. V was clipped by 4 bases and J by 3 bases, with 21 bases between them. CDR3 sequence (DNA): TGTGCCAGCAGCCCAGGGATGGAAGGAGCCTTATACACTGAAGCTTTCTTT. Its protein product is CASSPGMEGALYTEAFF.

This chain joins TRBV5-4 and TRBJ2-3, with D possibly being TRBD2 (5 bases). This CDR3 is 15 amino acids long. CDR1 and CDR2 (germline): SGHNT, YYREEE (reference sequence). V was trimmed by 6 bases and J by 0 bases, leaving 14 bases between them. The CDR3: CASKGSPFSTDTQYF. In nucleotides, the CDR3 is TGTGCCAGCAAAGGGAGTCCCTTTAGCACAGATACGCAGTATTTT.

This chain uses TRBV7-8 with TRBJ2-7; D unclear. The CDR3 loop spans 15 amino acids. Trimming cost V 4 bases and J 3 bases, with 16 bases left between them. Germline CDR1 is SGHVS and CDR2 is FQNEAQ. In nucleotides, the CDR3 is TGTGCCAGCAGCTGGGCGAACAGCCCAAACTACGAGCAGTACTTC. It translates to CASSWANSPNYEQYF. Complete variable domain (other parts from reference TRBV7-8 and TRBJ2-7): GAGVSQSPRYKVAKRGQDVALRCDPISGHVSLFWYQQALGQGPEFLTYFQNEAQLDKSGLPSDRFFAERPEGSVSTLKIQRTQQEDSAVYLCASSWANSPNYEQYFGPGTRLTVT.

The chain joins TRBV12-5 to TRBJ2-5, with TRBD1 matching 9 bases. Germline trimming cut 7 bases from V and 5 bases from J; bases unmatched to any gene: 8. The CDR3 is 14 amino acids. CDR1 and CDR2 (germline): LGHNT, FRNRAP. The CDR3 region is CASASTGGGETQYF. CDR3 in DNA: TGTGCTAGTGCCTCCACAGGGGGCGGGGAGACCCAGTACTTC.

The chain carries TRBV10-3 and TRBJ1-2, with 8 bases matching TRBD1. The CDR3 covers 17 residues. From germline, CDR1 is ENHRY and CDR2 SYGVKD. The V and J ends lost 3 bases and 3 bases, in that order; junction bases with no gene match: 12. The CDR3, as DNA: TGTGCCATCAGTGATTGGGACAGGCGGAGGACCGACTATGGCTACACCTTC. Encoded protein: CAISDWDRRRTDYGYTF.

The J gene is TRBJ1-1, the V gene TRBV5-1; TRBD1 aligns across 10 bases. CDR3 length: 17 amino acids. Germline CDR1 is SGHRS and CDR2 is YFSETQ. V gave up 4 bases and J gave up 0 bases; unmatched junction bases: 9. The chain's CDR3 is CASSGRTGGLMNTEAFF. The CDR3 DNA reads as TGCGCCAGCAGCGGCAGGACAGGGGGACTCATGAACACTGAAGCTTTCTTT.

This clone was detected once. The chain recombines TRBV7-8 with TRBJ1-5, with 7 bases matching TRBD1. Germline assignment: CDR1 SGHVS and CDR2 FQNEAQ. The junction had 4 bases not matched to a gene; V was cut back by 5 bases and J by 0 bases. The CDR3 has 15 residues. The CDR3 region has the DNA TGTGCCAGCAGCCGAGGACAGGCTAGCAATCAGCCCCAGCATTTT. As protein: CASSRGQASNQPQHF.

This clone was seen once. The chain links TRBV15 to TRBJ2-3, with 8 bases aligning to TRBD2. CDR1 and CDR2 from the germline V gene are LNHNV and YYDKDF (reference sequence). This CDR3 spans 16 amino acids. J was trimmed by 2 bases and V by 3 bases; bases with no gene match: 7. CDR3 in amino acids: CATSSRLAPYTDTQYF. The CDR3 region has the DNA TGTGCCACCAGCAGTAGACTAGCGCCTTACACAGATACGCAGTATTTT.

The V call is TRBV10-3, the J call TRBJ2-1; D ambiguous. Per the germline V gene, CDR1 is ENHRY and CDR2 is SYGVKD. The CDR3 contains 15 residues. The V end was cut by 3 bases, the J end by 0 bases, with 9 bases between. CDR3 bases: TGTGCCATCAGTGAAGAGGCAAGCTCCTACAATGAGCAGTTCTTC. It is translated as CAISEEASSYNEQFF.

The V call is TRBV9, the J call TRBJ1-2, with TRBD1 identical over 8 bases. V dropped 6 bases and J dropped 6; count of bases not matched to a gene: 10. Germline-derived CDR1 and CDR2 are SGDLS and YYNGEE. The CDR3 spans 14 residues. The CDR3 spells CASTWTGTTDGYTF. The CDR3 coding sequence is TGTGCCAGCACCTGGACAGGGACGACGGATGGCTACACCTTC.

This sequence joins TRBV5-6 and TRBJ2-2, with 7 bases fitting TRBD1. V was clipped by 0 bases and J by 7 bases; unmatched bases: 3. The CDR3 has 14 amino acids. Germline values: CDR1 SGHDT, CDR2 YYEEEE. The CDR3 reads CASSLGQGVGELFF. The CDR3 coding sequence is TGTGCCAGCAGCTTGGGGCAGGGGGTCGGGGAGCTGTTTTTT.

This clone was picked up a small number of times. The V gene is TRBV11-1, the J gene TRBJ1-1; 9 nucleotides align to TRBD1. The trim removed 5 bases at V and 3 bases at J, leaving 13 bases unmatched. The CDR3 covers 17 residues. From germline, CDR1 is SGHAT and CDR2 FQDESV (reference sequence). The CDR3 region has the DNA TGTGCCAGCAGCCCGCTCGGGACAGGGTGGGTACACACTGAAGCTTTCTTT. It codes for CASSPLGTGWVHTEAFF.

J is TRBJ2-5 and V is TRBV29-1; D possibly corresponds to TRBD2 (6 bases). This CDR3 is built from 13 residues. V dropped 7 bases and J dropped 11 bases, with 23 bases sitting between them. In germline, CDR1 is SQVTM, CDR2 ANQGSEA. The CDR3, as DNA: TGCAGCGCCCAGGCGGGGACCTCCGGGGAGCAGTACTTC. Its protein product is CSAQAGTSGEQYF.

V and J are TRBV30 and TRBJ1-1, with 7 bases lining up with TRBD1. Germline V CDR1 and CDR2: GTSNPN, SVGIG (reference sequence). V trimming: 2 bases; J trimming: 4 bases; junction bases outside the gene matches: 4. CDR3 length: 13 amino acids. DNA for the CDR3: TGTGCCTGGAGTCGCAACAGGGGCACTGAAGCTTTCTTT. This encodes CAWSRNRGTEAFF.

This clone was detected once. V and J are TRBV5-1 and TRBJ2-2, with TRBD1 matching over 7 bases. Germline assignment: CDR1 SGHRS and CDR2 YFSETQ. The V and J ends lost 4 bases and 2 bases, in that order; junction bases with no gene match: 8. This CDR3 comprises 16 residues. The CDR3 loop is CASSRVGTANTGELFF. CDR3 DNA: TGCGCCAGCAGCCGGGTCGGGACAGCTAACACCGGGGAGCTGTTTTTT.

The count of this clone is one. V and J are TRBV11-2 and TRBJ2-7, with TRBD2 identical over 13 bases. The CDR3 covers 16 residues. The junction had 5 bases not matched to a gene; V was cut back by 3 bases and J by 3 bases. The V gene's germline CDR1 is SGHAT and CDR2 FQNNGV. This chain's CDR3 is CASSFGLAGVGYEQYF. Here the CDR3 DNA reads TGTGCCAGCAGCTTTGGACTAGCGGGAGTTGGCTACGAGCAGTACTTC.

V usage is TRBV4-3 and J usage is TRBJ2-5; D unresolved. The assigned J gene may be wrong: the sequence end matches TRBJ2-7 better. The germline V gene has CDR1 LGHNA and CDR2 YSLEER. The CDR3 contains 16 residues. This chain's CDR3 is CASSQEESRYAYEQYF. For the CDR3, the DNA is TGCGCCAGCAGCCAAGAAGAGTCCCGTTATGCCTACGAGCAGTACTTC.